The 15 T cell receptor beta chains reported below all come from one sample, sequenced in a study of control samples from healthy donors and cancer patients. The assay was immunoSEQ multiplex PCR, and TCRdb's table has in-frame clones only and misses some. Altogether 130,000 to 150,000 clones are present, roughly 89% being singletons, with the ten largest covering less than 5%. Material: blood. The source of these receptors is a man under 40 in good health.

This clone was seen only once. CDR3 sequence (DNA): TGTGCCAGCAGCTCAGGGAGCGCCTACGAGCAGTACTTC. Translated, it gives CASSSGSAYEQYF. The chain is built from TRBV12-3 or TRBV12-4 and TRBJ2-7; either TRBD1 or TRBD2 may fit D (5 bases each). CDR3 length: 13 residues. Trimming left V 6 bases short and J 2 bases short, with 11 bases between.

The genes are TRBV6-5 and TRBJ1-5, with no clear D. Germline V gives CDR1 MNHEY, CDR2 SVGAGI. The V gene lost 0 bases and the J gene lost 7 bases, with 13 bases spanning the gap. The CDR3 sequence is 15 residues long. The CDR3: CASSYSSGSEQPQHF. CDR3 in DNA: TGTGCCAGCAGTTACTCTTCCGGGTCGGAACAGCCCCAGCATTTT.

The chain is built from TRBV11-3 and TRBJ2-7, with TRBD2 identical over 12 bases. The CDR3 loop spans 15 amino acids. The trim removed 5 bases at V and 4 bases at J, leaving 6 bases unmatched. Germline CDR1 SGHNT, CDR2 YENEEA. The CDR3 nucleotides read TGTGCCAGCAGCCCCCCGGGACTAGCGGGTTACGAGCAGTACTTC. This encodes CASSPPGLAGYEQYF.

This clone was seen a single time. This chain joins TRBV5-1 and TRBJ1-1; D gene uncertain. Trimming pared 4 bases from V and 1 base from J, leaving 11 bases between. CDR3 length: 14 residues. Looked up from germline, CDR1 is SGHRS and CDR2 is YFSETQ. The CDR3 here is CASSRTGENTEAFF. The CDR3 nucleotides are TGCGCCAGCAGCCGAACCGGGGAGAACACTGAAGCTTTCTTT.

This chain uses TRBV3-1 (or the pseudogene TRBV3-2) with TRBJ2-3; perhaps TRBD2 as D (6 bases). CDR3 length equals 15 residues. The ends were cut back, 2 bases at V and 3 bases at J, with 12 bases in the middle. Germline V gene data show CDR1 as LGHDT and CDR2 as YNNKEL (reference sequence). CDR3 amino acids: CASSQLAPKTDTQYF. DNA of the CDR3: TGTGCCAGCAGCCAACTAGCGCCAAAGACAGATACGCAGTATTTT.

The chain carries TRBV6-5 and TRBJ2-1; TRBD2 might be the D (6 bases). The CDR3 is 14 residues long. In germline, CDR1 is MNHEY, CDR2 SVGAGI. The germline V and J ends were trimmed by 8 bases and 4 bases, with 15 bases remaining between them. CDR3: CASVRAGTYNEQFF. CDR3 sequence (DNA): TGTGCCAGCGTGCGGGCAGGGACTTACAATGAGCAGTTCTTC.

The CDR3 nucleotides are TGTGCCAGCAGTTACGGGGTAGCGGGAATCTCCTACGAGCAGTACTTC. This codes for CASSYGVAGISYEQYF. The V and J genes are TRBV6-2 or TRBV6-3 and TRBJ2-7; 8 positions match TRBD2. CDR1 is MNHEY and CDR2 is SVGEGT in the germline V gene. CDR3 length: 16 amino acids. V lost 2 bases to trimming and J lost 0 bases; unmatched junction nucleotides: 6.

The DNA of the CDR3 is TGTGCCAGTAGTCTAAAACGACAGGCATATCAGCCCCAGCATTTT. Amino acids: CASSLKRQAYQPQHF. The V call is TRBV19, the J call TRBJ1-5; D may be TRBD1 (6 bases). The CDR3 length is 15 residues. The ends were cut back, 5 bases at V and 5 bases at J, with 16 bases in the middle. Per germline, CDR1 LNHDA and CDR2 SQIVND (reference sequence). The full variable domain, rest sourced from reference TRBV19 and TRBJ1-5, is DGGITQSPKYLFRKEGQNVTLSCEQNLNHDAMYWYRQDPGQGLRLIYYSQIVNDFQKGDIAEGYSVSREKKESFPLTVTSAQKNPTAFYLCASSLKRQAYQPQHFGDGTRLSIL.

A single count supports this clone. CDR3 sequence (DNA): TGTGCCAGCAGCGTAGGTCCGGACAGGGAAAACATTCAGTACTTC. This encodes CASSVGPDRENIQYF. The V and J genes are TRBV9 and TRBJ2-4, with 8 bases aligning to TRBD1. Germline loops: CDR1 SGDLS, CDR2 YYNGEE. The trim removed 0 bases at V and 5 bases at J, leaving 4 bases unmatched. The CDR3 consists of 15 residues.

The chain links TRBV5-6 to TRBJ2-7, with TRBD2 matching 10 bases. J was trimmed by 0 bases and V by 4 bases; bases with no gene match: 4. In germline, CDR1 is SGHDT, CDR2 YYEEEE. This CDR3 spans 15 amino acids. CDR3 region: CASSDPSGSSYEQYF. As DNA, the CDR3 is TGTGCCAGCAGCGATCCTAGCGGGAGCTCCTACGAGCAGTACTTC. The full variable domain, rest sourced from reference TRBV5-6 and TRBJ2-7, is DAGVTQSPTHLIKTRGQQVTLRCSPKSGHDTVSWYQQALGQGPQFIFQYYEEEERQRGNFPDRFSGHQFPNYSSELNVNALLLGDSALYLCASSDPSGSSYEQYFGPGTRLTVT.

The rearrangement joins TRBV6-1 to TRBJ1-5; D is perhaps TRBD1 (5 bases). In germline, CDR1 is MNHNS, CDR2 SASEGT. This CDR3 is 18 amino acids long. Trimming cost V 1 base and J 0 bases, with 16 bases left between them. The CDR3 sequence: CASSEEGHNYVSNQPQHF. CDR3 in DNA: TGTGCCAGCAGTGAAGAGGGGCATAATTATGTTAGCAATCAGCCCCAGCATTTT.

The rearrangement links TRBV5-6 to TRBJ2-2; either TRBD1 or TRBD2 may fit D (5 bases each). The V and J ends lost 4 bases and 5 bases respectively, with 15 bases between them. The CDR3 sequence is 15 residues long. Germline CDR1 SGHDT, CDR2 YYEEEE. The CDR3 here is CASSMIGARTGELFF. The CDR3 coding sequence is TGTGCCAGCAGCATGATCGGGGCGCGGACCGGGGAGCTGTTTTTT.

The chain combines TRBV7-3 with TRBJ2-7; perhaps TRBD2 as D (7 bases). Germline CDR1 reads SGHTA; CDR2 reads FQGTGA. CDR3 length: 15 amino acids. The ends were cut back, 1 base at V and 3 bases at J, with 13 bases in the middle. The chain's CDR3 is CASSLNAGAFYEQYF. The CDR3 DNA reads as TGTGCCAGCAGCTTAAACGCGGGGGCATTCTACGAGCAGTACTTC.

The rearrangement joins TRBV19 to TRBJ1-6; D perhaps matches TRBD1 (5 bases). The V gene lost 4 bases and the J gene lost 12 bases, with 16 bases spanning the gap. The germline gives CDR1 LNHDA, CDR2 SQIVND (reference sequence). The CDR3 runs to 14 residues. The CDR3: CASSTRASGLPLHF. CDR3 nucleotide sequence: TGTGCCAGTAGTACCAGGGCCAGTGGCTTACCCCTCCACTTT.

The rearrangement links TRBV7-3 to TRBJ2-3, with D perhaps given as TRBD1 or TRBD2 (5 bases each). Trimming cost V 3 bases and J 0 bases, with 13 bases left between them. This CDR3 is 16 amino acids long. Germline CDR1 SGHTA, CDR2 FQGTGA. CDR3 loop: CASSFIGTSSTDTQYF. The CDR3 DNA is TGTGCCAGCAGCTTCATCGGGACCTCTAGCACAGATACGCAGTATTTT.